The 23 T cell receptor beta chains given below trace back to one sample, sequenced in a study of T-cell memory formation after mild COVID-19. TCRdb processed the 5' RACE reads anew with MiXCR; each CDR3 protein has one entry. The sample holds roughly 170,000 distinct CDR3 sequences, about 22% seen once. Sequenced sample: PBMCs or a T cell subset sorted from them (not recorded which). All receptors come from an adult woman who had mild COVID-19 (a few samples of this study predate the infection). Cell type and time point are not known.

This chain uses TRBV2 with TRBJ2-7; no reliable D call. Looked up from germline, CDR1 is SNHLY and CDR2 is FYNNEI. V was pared by 10 bases and J by 3 bases, with 22 bases between. This CDR3 has 15 amino acids. The CDR3 sequence is CAIDRAPQGGYEQYF. The CDR3 DNA reads TGTGCCATTGACCGGGCCCCGCAAGGTGGCTACGAGCAGTACTTC.

This chain uses TRBV2 with TRBJ1-2; D remains ambiguous. Trimming removed 3 bases from V and 12 bases from J, with 14 bases in between. This CDR3 spans 12 amino acids. The germline CDR1 and CDR2 sequences are SNHLY and FYNNEI. The CDR3 DNA is TGTGCCAGCAGTGAGGTGGGCCTAGGTGACACCTTC. It codes for CASSEVGLGDTF.

This clonotype showed up just a few times. The chain carries TRBV29-1 and TRBJ2-1; D remains ambiguous. The CDR3 runs 12 residues. Between the trimmed V and J ends, which lost 5 bases and 1 base, there was a span of 6 bases. Per germline, CDR1 SQVTM and CDR2 ANQGSEA. The CDR3 loop reads CSVFVSYNEQFF. CDR3 coding DNA: TGCAGCGTTTTCGTTTCCTACAATGAGCAGTTCTTC.

This clonotype was observed a handful of times. The rearrangement uses TRBV6-2 or TRBV6-3 and TRBJ2-1; 7 positions match TRBD2. This CDR3 comprises 13 residues. In germline, CDR1 is MNHEY, CDR2 SVGEGT. V shed 8 bases and J 9 bases; nucleotides not matched to a gene: 10. The CDR3 sequence: CASSRGGLTEQFF. The CDR3 bases are TGTGCCAGCTCCCGCGGGGGACTCACTGAGCAGTTCTTC.

This clonotype was detected a few times. This sequence joins TRBV25-1 and TRBJ2-3, with TRBD1 matching over 10 bases. V shed 3 bases, J shed 2 bases, and the junction held 2 bases outside the gene matches. Germline CDR1 is MGHDK and CDR2 is SYGVNS. The length of the CDR3 is 15 residues. CDR3 bases: TGTGCCAGCAGTGAGGGACAGGGGAACACAGATACGCAGTATTTT. Amino acid sequence: CASSEGQGNTDTQYF. Filled out from reference TRBV25-1 and TRBJ2-3, the complete variable domain reads EADIYQTPRYLVIGTGKKITLECSQTMGHDKMYWYQQDPGMELHLIHYSYGVNSTEKGDLSSESTVSRIRTEHFPLTLESARPSHTSQYLCASSEGQGNTDTQYFGPGTRLTVL.

This clonotype was seen more than once but under ten times. This rearrangement joins TRBV20-1 to TRBJ2-2, with 8 bases identical to TRBD2. The CDR3 spans 14 residues. Germline loops: CDR1 DFQATT, CDR2 SNEGSKA (reference sequence). J gave up 4 bases and V 3 bases, and 4 bases lay outside the gene matches. The CDR3 reads CSASLGGGTGELFF. The CDR3 DNA is TGCAGTGCTAGTCTCGGGGGGGGCACCGGGGAGCTGTTTTTT.

V gene TRBV7-9 combines with J gene TRBJ2-2; D not certain. The CDR3 consists of 14 residues. V was clipped by 8 bases and J by 1 base, with 11 bases between them. Germline V CDR1 and CDR2: SEHNR, FQNEAQ (reference sequence). In DNA, the CDR3 is TGTGCCAGCTTTGAGGTGCTGAACACCGGGGAGCTGTTTTTT. Translating it yields CASFEVLNTGELFF.

This clonotype occurred many times. V and J are TRBV27 and TRBJ2-1; a weak D match, TRBD1 (6 bases). In germline, CDR1 is MNHEY, CDR2 SMNVEV (reference sequence). The V end was cut by 5 bases, the J end by 8 bases, with 16 bases between. The CDR3 has 14 amino acids. The CDR3 region has the DNA TGTGCCAGCAGTCCACTGCTCAGGGGCCATGAGCAGTTCTTC. Protein: CASSPLLRGHEQFF.

The gene calls are TRBV5-5 and TRBJ1-3, with 7 nucleotides matching TRBD1. The CDR3 has 15 amino acids. Germline V CDR1 and CDR2: SGHKS, YYEKEE (reference sequence). V shed 4 bases, J shed 0 bases, and the junction held 4 bases outside the gene matches. In nucleotides, the CDR3 is TGTGCCAGCAGCCGTGGACAGGCCTCTGGAAACACCATATATTTT. Translating gives CASSRGQASGNTIYF.

The chain combines TRBV15 with TRBJ2-7; the D gene is possibly TRBD1 (5 bases). This CDR3 is 13 amino acids long. Germline values: CDR1 LNHNV, CDR2 YYDKDF (reference sequence). V was trimmed by 6 bases and J by 4 bases, leaving 13 bases between them. The CDR3 reads CATRTQGQYEQYF. CDR3 bases: TGTGCCACCAGGACGCAGGGTCAATACGAGCAGTACTTC.

This clonotype was found a few times. The rearrangement joins TRBV25-1 to TRBJ2-6; perhaps TRBD2 as D (5 bases). Germline loops: CDR1 MGHDK, CDR2 SYGVNS. The CDR3 length is 15 residues. V lost 4 bases to trimming and J lost 1 base, with 8 bases between them. The CDR3 bases are TGTGCCAGCAGTGGCGGCGGGTCTGGGGCCAACGTCCTGACTTTC. Its protein is CASSGGGSGANVLTF.

The V and J genes are TRBV27 and TRBJ1-1; TRBD1 is a possible D gene (6 bases). The ends were cut back, 0 bases at V and 1 base at J, with 9 bases in the middle. CDR1 MNHEY and CDR2 SMNVEV come from the germline V gene (reference sequence). The CDR3 runs 15 residues. This chain's CDR3 is CASSLSTGPNTEAFF. CDR3 sequence (DNA): TGTGCCAGCAGTTTATCTACAGGGCCGAACACTGAAGCTTTCTTT.

The chain joins TRBV2 to TRBJ2-1; the match to TRBD2 covers 13 bases. The germline CDR1 and CDR2 sequences are SNHLY and FYNNEI. Unmatched junction bases numbered 8, after V lost 3 bases and J lost 12 bases. The CDR3 contains 15 residues. The chain's CDR3 is CASSDSGLAGRRQFF. The CDR3 nucleotides are TGTGCCAGCAGTGACTCGGGACTAGCGGGAAGAAGGCAGTTCTTC.

This clonotype was detected once. The V call is TRBV7-9, the J call TRBJ2-7; the D is unclear. The CDR3 sequence is 14 residues long. V was shortened by 3 bases and J by 5 bases, with 14 bases between the two germline ends. Germline-derived CDR1 and CDR2 are SEHNR and FQNEAQ (reference sequence). The CDR3 DNA reads TGTGCCAGCAGCTTGGGAAGAACGGCCGACGAGCAGTACTTC. It codes for CASSLGRTADEQYF.

This clonotype was found a few times. V is TRBV30 and J is TRBJ1-1; D is unclear. Germline assignment: CDR1 GTSNPN and CDR2 SVGIG (reference sequence). This CDR3 has 14 residues. Trimming pared 3 bases from V and 0 bases from J, leaving 11 bases between. The CDR3 coding sequence is TGTGCCTGGAGCGAACTACTTATGAACACTGAAGCTTTCTTT. It specifies CAWSELLMNTEAFF.

This chain connects TRBV24-1 to TRBJ2-1; the match to TRBD1 covers 8 bases. V shed 3 bases and J 4 bases; nucleotides not matched to a gene: 10. Germline CDR1 is KGHDR and CDR2 is SFDVKD. The CDR3 loop spans 17 amino acids. The CDR3 reads CATSDPTGTGEYNEQFF. CDR3 nucleotides: TGTGCCACCAGTGATCCAACCGGGACAGGAGAATACAATGAGCAGTTCTTC.

The chain joins TRBV5-1 to TRBJ2-5; D uncertain. This CDR3 has 13 amino acids. V was clipped by 2 bases and J by 4 bases, with 9 bases between them. The germline V gene has CDR1 SGHRS and CDR2 YFSETQ. The CDR3 reads CASSLGWGETQYF. DNA for the CDR3: TGCGCCAGCAGCTTAGGGTGGGGAGAGACCCAGTACTTC.

The rearrangement uses TRBV2 and TRBJ1-6; 8 nucleotides agree with TRBD1. The CDR3 runs 16 residues. Losses at the gene ends were 8 bases for V and 6 bases for J; bases not matched to a gene: 12. In germline, CDR1 is SNHLY, CDR2 FYNNEI. Here the CDR3 reads CASRSTGGTSNSPLHF. CDR3 in DNA: TGTGCCAGCCGTTCAACAGGGGGTACTAGTAATTCACCCCTCCACTTT. The full variable domain, in which reference TRBV2 and TRBJ1-6 provide the parts outside the CDR3, is EPEVTQTPSHQVTQMGQEVILRCVPISNHLYFYWYRQILGQKVEFLVSFYNNEISEKSEIFDDQFSVERPDGSNFTLKIRSTKLEDSAMYFCASRSTGGTSNSPLHFGNGTRLTVT.

The chain couples TRBV7-6 to TRBJ2-5, with 12 nucleotides matching TRBD2. The germline V gene encodes CDR1 SGHVS and CDR2 FNYEAQ. There are 18 residues in the CDR3. The V gene end was trimmed by 4 bases and the J gene end by 5 bases; junction bases not matched to a gene: 14. The CDR3 region is CASSSTSGLAGWGETQYF. The CDR3, as DNA: TGTGCCAGCAGCTCCACTAGTGGACTAGCGGGGTGGGGGGAGACCCAGTACTTC.

The sample holds a few counts of this clonotype. J is TRBJ1-4 and V is TRBV3-1; weak D call: TRBD1 (6 bases). The CDR3 has 14 residues. V dropped 0 bases and J dropped 10 bases, with 12 bases sitting between them. Germline V CDR1 and CDR2: LGHDT, YNNKEL (reference sequence). CDR3 coding DNA: TGTGCCAGCAGCCAAGAACCGGGACATCCAAAACTGTTTTTT. This translates into CASSQEPGHPKLFF.

The CDR3 coding sequence is TGTGCCAGCTCACCATCCAGGGGCGCTTCGGCCGGGGAGCTGTTTTTT. Translated, it gives CASSPSRGASAGELFF. The chain has TRBV18 and TRBJ2-2; D may be TRBD1 (6 bases). Trimming removed 2 bases from V and 6 bases from J, with 16 bases in between. Germline assignment: CDR1 KGHSH and CDR2 LQKENI. The CDR3 length is 16 residues.

This clonotype was seen more than once but under ten times. The V gene is TRBV27, the J gene TRBJ2-4; a weak D match, TRBD2 (5 bases). V was trimmed by 4 bases and J by 14 bases, leaving 12 bases between them. Germline V CDR1 and CDR2: MNHEY, SMNVEV (reference sequence). The CDR3 runs to 11 residues. For the CDR3, the DNA is TGTGCCAGCAGTTACCGGGATGTGGAGTACTTC. Its translation: CASSYRDVEYF.

This clonotype was observed a few times. The chain employs TRBV7-9 and TRBJ2-3; D is possibly TRBD2 (5 bases). CDR1 is SEHNR, CDR2 FQNEAQ, per germline (reference sequence). V was cut by 6 bases and J by 0 bases, with 16 bases left in between. The CDR3 runs to 16 residues. The CDR3 reads CASSIRLAPSTDTQYF. CDR3 coding DNA: TGTGCCAGCAGTATCCGTCTAGCACCTAGCACAGATACGCAGTATTTT.